This T cell receptor (beta chain) was captured by sequencing in a study of cytomegalovirus exposure and HLA in healthy donors (dated 2017 in TCRdb). For the study in its entirety: An earlier analysis of 587 of the donors reported 276 Gb of sequence data and some 110 million unique TCR beta sequences obtained from some 170 million T cells. Rather than using new phenotypic data, the later analysis identified candidate immune exposures from TCR beta sequences and from how often those sequences occurred across donors. A later genetic analysis took genome-wide SNP genotypes for about 55% of the 666 donors and used that subset as a discovery cohort. All discovery cohort repertoires had been generated using a single sequencing platform. The study aimed to test whether cataloging public T cell receptors could reveal signatures of past pathogen exposure. An earlier analysis of approximately 580 of the donors used high-throughput TCR beta sequencing to judge whether each TCR beta V gene segment behaved as functional or pseudogenic. A later analysis re-analyzed previously published TCR beta repertoires from about 730 donors and added high-resolution HLA genotyping to study TCR occurrence patterns. Donor age, sex, ethnicity and CMV serostatus were compiled alongside the repertoire data. Along with the approximately 670-subject first cohort, a separate validation cohort of over a hundred different subjects was used. High-throughput TCR immunosequencing, statistical association of individual TCRs with disease status, and machine learning were combined to predict cytomegalovirus infection status. Both class I and class II loci were covered by HLA typing, at four-digit resolution. Approximately 330 gigabases of sequencing data and approximately 91 million unique TCR sequences made up an early release that covered around 640 HLA-typed donors. Roughly 5 DR-DQ haplotypes were handled as single units for association and clustering, since linkage in the cohort was strong. Of the 300 to 500 genotyped donors, 75% to 85% were placed in the genetic ancestry cluster associated with self-reported Caucasian donors. The number of typed donors differed by locus: about 620-640 for A, B, C, DRB1 and DQB1; roughly 510 for DQA1; about 600 for DPA1; and around 490 for DPB1. Among a few hundred genotyped donors of the cohort, an average of 235,054 unique TCR beta nucleotide sequences were sequenced per donor, around 20% of them non-productive. The T cell repertoires of 666 subjects were profiled by immunosequencing and related to cytomegalovirus serostatus. What the study reported, not specific to this receptor: HLA typing was unavailable for some donors at each locus, so association tests used only the typed subset. A later genetic analysis associated a missense DCLRE1C variant with V-gene and J-gene trimming of TCR beta chains, and an independent cohort replicated the association. This cohort had only TCR beta chains sequenced, and the lack of alpha or paired-chain data limited which features could be detected. Broadly in line with IMGT annotations, most TCR beta V segments showed up in productive rearrangements about 87% or about 30% of the time in an earlier analysis of some 590 of the donors. In vitro tests confirmed that a few of the cytomegalovirus-associated TCR beta chains recognize cytomegalovirus antigens. The earlier analysis of fewer than 750 of the donors excluded some 15 rarely observed V segments, including chromosome 9 orphons, because counts were too low. A further reported finding was that TCR beta sequences accurately predicted the HLA-A and HLA-B alleles for most subjects in the first cohort. Correlated functional status among segregating V segments might be attributable to linkage disequilibrium, but an unknown experimental factor could not be ruled out. Strong co-occurrence of HLA alleles, especially DR and DQ, made assigning TCR associations to individual alleles difficult. Presence/absence analyses assumed roughly uniform sequencing depth across donors, an assumption that may not hold. The only immune exposure information available for the cohort was CMV serostatus. In a later genetic analysis, fewer N-insertions in productive TCRs were reported among donors in an Asian-associated ancestry cluster than the 666-donor mean. According to a later analysis, most CMV-associated TCR beta chains appeared to be HLA-restricted, and the HLA associations seemed to be driven largely by CMV exposure. In both the original and validation cohorts, the classifier was reported to diagnose cytomegalovirus status with high specificity and sensitivity. A total of roughly 160 TCR beta chains were listed by the study as associated with cytomegalovirus. A cluster of highly shared sequence variants was judged likely to represent a technical artifact of the sequencing pipeline. Because the 87-base-pair reads could not distinguish some IMGT-functional V segments, including TRBV6-2 and TRBV6-3, those segments were excluded. Across donors, most TCR sequences were observed very rarely, whereas some public TCRs were present in many individuals. Compared with equally common non-associated chains, HLA-associated TCR beta chains in a later analysis were more clonally expanded and had lower generation probabilities. In a later analysis, around 17,000 TCR beta sequences were associated with specific HLA alleles at a false discovery rate of 0.05. The authors suggested that the approach could potentially be extended to other disease states and immunological phenotypes. Several of the top co-occurrence clusters appeared to be linked to parvovirus B19, influenza, CMV and Epstein-Barr virus, according to a later analysis. According to a later analysis, TCR association rates differed among HLA loci, with DRB1 alleles showing the most associated TCRs and HLA-C alleles showing the fewest.

CDR1 and CDR2, looked up from the germline V gene (reference sequence), are MNHEY and SMNVEV. V was cut back by 2 bases and J by 3 bases, leaving a gap of 7 bases between them. The CDR3 measures 13 amino acids from cysteine to phenylalanine. Solely the CDR3 DNA is kept, with 39 bases framed from the first base. The cohort was made up of under 800 healthy bone marrow donors. All cohort members were sampled while nominally healthy, although unrecorded immune exposures were likely present. The donor was CMV seropositive and was included in the group of 270 or so seropositive cohort members. Every donor gave a peripheral blood sample, and the peripheral blood mononuclear cells from that sample were used for TCR beta sequencing. Genomic DNA extraction from the blood cell samples was performed with the Qiagen DNeasy Blood Extraction Kit. Turning to this clone: The target of this receptor is not known. No much larger clone is present one base from it, and per-base qualities are unavailable.

The library was obtained by the immunoSEQ multiplex PCR assay. For the multiplex PCR, a mixture combining 60 forward primers for TCR Vbeta segments and 13 reverse primers for TCR Jbeta segments was used. The CDR3 region of rearranged TCR beta genes was amplified from genomic DNA with a multiplex PCR assay. On the Illumina HiSeq System, the amplified TCR beta libraries were sequenced as 87-base-pair reads. For the original study's pipeline: A later analysis counted approximately 84 million unique TCR beta chains across the 666 repertoires, and around 12 million of these chains were shared by at least two donors. Raw reads were error-corrected and collapsed into unique sequences by a nearest-neighbor algorithm in which closely related sequences were merged to remove PCR and sequencing errors. Alignment of CDR3 sequences to IMGT reference sequences was used to assign V, D and J gene segments. Each retained sequence needed at least a six-nucleotide match to both a V gene segment and a J gene segment. A rearrangement counted as productive if the CDR3 had no stop codons and remained in frame with V and J, and every other rearrangement counted as non-productive. Following IMGT convention, CDR3 was defined as the stretch from the second conserved V-encoded cysteine up to the conserved J-encoded phenylalanine. The earlier analysis of about 530 of the donors excluded any sequence lacking an unambiguous match to a single V gene segment. An earlier analysis of 587 of the donors classified V segments as functional when productive rearrangements were above 56.7% and as segregating when the standard deviation between donors was above 5%. A statistical classification framework was built to diagnose cytomegalovirus status from the catalog of TCR beta chain sequences. V and J gene assignment, in a later analysis, came from comparing TCR nucleotide sequences with IMGT/GENE-DB human TR gene sequences. A later analysis assigned CDR3 sequences and most-parsimonious VDJ recombination scenarios with the TCRdist pipeline. A later analysis defined each TCR beta chain by its CDR3 amino acid sequence plus V-gene family, and excluded reads lacking a unique V-gene family. In a later analysis, around 650 highly shared, low-generation-probability nucleotide sequences were removed to address suspected cross-contamination and a sequencing artifact. In a later analysis, a clonal expansion index was calculated for each public chain from normalized within-repertoire ranks of inferred template counts. A later analysis computed generation probabilities with a VDJ recombination model fitted to out-of-frame rearrangements, and checked the results against IGoR. In a later analysis, hypergeometric tests were used to score TCR-TCR, TCR-HLA and TCR-CMV co-occurrence, with a repertoire-size bias correction applied to TCR pairs. In a later analysis, false discovery rates were estimated by permuting HLA or CMV assignments 20 times. In a later analysis, co-occurring TCRs were grouped using DBSCAN, and TCRdist sequence similarity was added for clustering within HLA-allele-positive subsets. For co-occurrence clustering, repertoires with fewer than 30,000 or more than 120,000 public chains were excluded, along with 5 or 6 repertoires with anomalous nucleotide sharing. In TCRdb, the immuneACCESS table is reduced to in-frame sequences with V and J assigned. These tables do not hold every clone; where another copy was compared, an unresolved V gene accounts for under half, and the others remain unexplained. V and J calls and clone size are copied from that table; D and trimming were computed from the DNA. The sample table holds about 200,000 clones, of which 79% were seen once. The biggest ten clones account for 3.5% to 5% of the sample.

This TCR came from a woman aged 30 to 39 in good health and CMV-seropositive. The sample comprised PBMCs. Recombination joined TRBV27 with TRBJ1-2; no D gene call is confident. This receptor has the CDR3 CASSLNQDYGYTF. Read as DNA, the sequence is TGTGCCAGCAGTTTAAATCAGGACTATGGCTACACCTTC.